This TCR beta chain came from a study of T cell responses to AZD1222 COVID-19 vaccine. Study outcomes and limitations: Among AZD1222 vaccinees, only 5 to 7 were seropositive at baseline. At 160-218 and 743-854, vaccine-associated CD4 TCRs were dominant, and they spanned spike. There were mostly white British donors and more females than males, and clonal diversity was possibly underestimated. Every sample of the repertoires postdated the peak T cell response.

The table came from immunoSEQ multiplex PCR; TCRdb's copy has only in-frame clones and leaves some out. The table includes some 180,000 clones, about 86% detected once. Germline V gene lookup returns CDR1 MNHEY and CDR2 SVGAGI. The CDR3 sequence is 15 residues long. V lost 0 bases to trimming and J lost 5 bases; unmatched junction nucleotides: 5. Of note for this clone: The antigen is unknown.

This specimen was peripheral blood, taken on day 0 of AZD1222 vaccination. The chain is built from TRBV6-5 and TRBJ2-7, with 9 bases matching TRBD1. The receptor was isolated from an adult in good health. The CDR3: CASSYSLTGGNEQYF. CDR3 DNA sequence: TGTGCCAGCAGTTACTCTTTGACAGGGGGAAACGAGCAGTACTTC.